This T cell receptor beta chain is from a study of blood T cell repertoires in COVID-19 (TCRdb year 2020). Looking at the study overall: Samples covering the acute and convalescent phases of COVID-19 were provided by collaborators in the United States, Italy and Spain. Samples came from the ongoing ImmuneRACE study (first 160 participants) plus 1,254 subjects from 6 global collaborators. Where HLA class I and class II types were available, the types were taken from metadata supplied by the sample provider, not from assay-based typing. The sample metadata nearly always contained a de-identified subject ID, COVID-19 status, age in years and sex. The material from the prospective study consisted of cDNA or gDNA derived from T cells, B-cell-depleted T cells, or PBMCs. The repertoires were made available in a free public database intended to serve as a resource for research on the immune response to SARS-CoV-2. Subjects who had been exposed to COVID-19, were actively infected with it, or had recovered from it provided the deeply sampled blood TCRbeta repertoires that made up the dataset.

TCRbeta CDR3 regions were amplified from genomic DNA using the immunoSEQ Assay, a bias-controlled multiplex PCR. Processing in the source paper ran as follows. Nucleated cell counts per sample were estimated from amplification of reference gene primers within the assay. To quantify the absolute abundance of each unique TCRbeta CDR3 rearrangement, sequence reads were collapsed and filtered. For each sample, productive Simpson clonality was calculated as the square root of Simpson's diversity index across productive rearrangements. The table comes from immuneACCESS by way of TCRdb, which keeps in-frame sequences with V and J called. Part of the clones is missing from these tables; in studies checked, under half for an unresolved V gene and the rest for unknown reasons. The V and J calls and the clone size are those of that table, but D and trimming were determined from the DNA. The sample table holds about 300,000 clones, of which about 88% were seen once. The top ten clonotypes cover over 1% of the sample.

Of note for this clone: Its cognate antigen has yet to be identified. Per-base qualities were not stored, and no clone one base away is much larger.

V is pruned by 3 bases and J by 11 bases, leaving 14 bases of the junction without a gene match. Reading from cysteine to phenylalanine, the CDR3 counts 17 amino acids. The only DNA kept is the CDR3, 51 bases in frame from the first base. CDR1 and CDR2 are read off the germline V gene (reference sequence) as LNHDA and SQIVND. General findings and caveats noted by the study authors: How much clinical and demographic metadata was included differed by source and by participant, and the metadata was provided uncurated.

Whole blood was collected in K2EDTA tubes by collaborating institutions according to the institutions' own protocols. For TCRbeta analysis, collaborator samples were shipped as frozen whole blood, as isolated PBMCs, or as DNA extracted from either sample type. The sample taken for sequencing was peripheral blood. This receptor was obtained from a man aged 70 or older with acute or convalescent COVID-19. The chain is made from TRBV19 and TRBJ1-6; TRBD1 matches 9 bases in the middle. The sequenced DNA: TGTGCCAGTAGTATGGGCCCGGGACAGGGCCAGGATCCACCCCTCCACTTT. Its coded protein is CASSMGPGQGQDPPLHF.